The TCR beta chain under discussion was sequenced for a study of blood T cell repertoires in COVID-19. Study summary: The United States, Italy and Spain supplied acute and convalescent COVID-19 samples. T cells, B-cell-depleted T cells, or PBMCs provided the cDNA or gDNA that served as material.

In germline, CDR1 is SGHNT, CDR2 YYREEE (reference sequence). The J segment lost 1 base and the V segment lost 4 bases, leaving 9 bases of the junction unmatched. CDR3 size: 16 residues. Original analysis: Amplification from reference gene primers served as the basis for estimated nucleated cell counts. Assay: immunoSEQ multiplex PCR; the TCRdb copy retains only in-frame clones and omits some. The V and J calls and clone size were taken over from that table, and D and trimming were inferred from the DNA. The table shows about 94,000 clones, with about 80% occurring only once. Specimen: peripheral blood. The chain uses TRBV5-4 and TRBJ2-3, with TRBD1 matching 7 bases. The sequence came from a human donor in a cohort sampled during active COVID-19. The DNA of the CDR3 is TGTGCCAGCAGCCGTTACAGGGGCCGGGGCACAGATACGCAGTATTTT. Amino acid sequence: CASSRYRGRGTDTQYF.